This TCR beta chain emerged from a study of blood T cell repertoires in COVID-19. This clone has a single count. The study drew participants aged about 18 to 95 years from under 30 US areas. Sequenced by immunoSEQ multiplex PCR; TCRdb stores in-frame clones only, minus some. The sample has a few hundred thousand clones, 75% to 90% seen once. Sequencing used PBMCs or T cells enriched from blood (not recorded which). The TCR originated in a man younger than 40 who had recovered from COVID-19.

The CDR3 DNA reads TGTGCCAGCAGCTCGTACGGGACTTATAATGAGCAGTTCTTC. It translates to CASSSYGTYNEQFF. This sequence joins TRBV7-2 and TRBJ2-1, with D tentatively TRBD2 (6 bases). V lost 4 bases and J 7 bases, leaving 14 bases between the germline ends. Germline values: CDR1 SGHTA, CDR2 FQGNSA. This CDR3 spans 14 amino acids.